This T cell receptor beta chain came from a study of T cells in localized non-small cell lung cancer. Study-level results: Paired adjacent lung recovered a median around 60 of the top 100 tumor clones.

For this clone: Its target is not known.

Profiled with immunoSEQ multiplex PCR; TCRdb holds only in-frame clones, not every one. Seen here are roughly 31,000 clones, 80% to 90% observed once, and the top ten hold around 10%. Germline-derived CDR1 and CDR2 are MDHEN and SYDVKM. The CDR3 has 18 amino acids. The J segment lost 3 bases and the V segment lost 3 bases, leaving 13 bases of the junction unmatched. The sequence derives from a woman between 40 and 69 years old with stage I lung adenocarcinoma. The chain has TRBV28 and TRBJ1-4, with 7 nucleotides matching TRBD1. The sample consisted of peripheral blood, taken before any cancer treatment. CDR3 DNA sequence: TGTGCCAGCAGTTTTCCCCAATCAGGGGGACGGGCTAATGAAAAACTGTTTTTT. Its protein product is CASSFPQSGGRANEKLFF.